The present T cell receptor (beta chain) was sequenced within a study of T cell repertoires in cytomegalovirus infection. Study in general: TCR beta signatures that were public indicated CMV infection and matching HLA type.

From the reads, TCRdb called clonotypes with MiXCR, one entry per CDR3 protein. The data hold 180,000 or so distinct CDR3 sequences, with roughly a sixth observed a single time. In regard to this clonotype: Its antigen is not identified.

Whole-study results and caveats: Ex vivo, HLA-C-restricted CMV-specific TCR beta clonotypes prevailed over the rest of the response. The study identified carriers of CMV plus the relevant HLA from cumulative public TCR beta family frequency.

Specimen: CD8+ T cells from PBMCs. The sequence was collected from a human donor in good health (CMV status not recorded). Some clones in this sample may be carry-over from other donors' samples.

The CDR3 here is CASSVGDRPYEQYF. The CDR3 DNA reads TGTGCCAGCAGCGTAGGGGACAGACCCTACGAGCAGTACTTC. The gene calls are TRBV9 and TRBJ2-7; 7 bases map to TRBD1. V was clipped by 0 bases and J by 2 bases; unmatched bases: 2. Germline CDR1 reads SGDLS; CDR2 reads YYNGEE. CDR3 length: 14 amino acids.